Below, 15 T cell receptor beta chains from the same sample are listed, as sequenced in a study of preoperative IRX-2 immunotherapy in early breast cancer. Sequencing used immunoSEQ multiplex PCR; TCRdb keeps in-frame clones, though not all of them. The sample consists of approximately 780 clones, 60% to 85% of them appearing once. Indicated treatment: preoperative locoregional IRX-2 cytokine immunotherapy. Material: tumor tissue, obtained before IRX-2 immunotherapy. Receptors were obtained from a human donor with breast cancer.

The chain couples TRBV23-1 to TRBJ2-1, with D maybe TRBD1 (6 bases). TRBV23-1 is placed among ORFs of uncertain function. Trimming took 6 bases from V and 10 from J, leaving 22 bases between them. This CDR3 contains 15 residues. The CDR3 nucleotides read TGCGCCAGCAGCTTGGGGGCGGGCCGTTCGGGGGAGCAGTTCTTC. This sequence encodes CASSLGAGRSGEQFF.

The chain couples TRBV18 to TRBJ1-3, with D unclear. With 2 bases removed from V and 0 bases from J, the gap between germline ends came to 8 bases. The CDR3 is made up of 15 amino acids. Germline V gene lookup returns CDR1 KGHSH and CDR2 LQKENI. The CDR3 DNA reads as TGTGCCAGCTCACCAGTAGCAGGCTCTGGAAACACCATATATTTT. As protein: CASSPVAGSGNTIYF.

The chain has TRBV6-8 and TRBJ2-1; D is perhaps TRBD1 (5 bases). The CDR3 runs to 13 residues. The germline gives CDR1 MNHGY, CDR2 SAAAGT. V lost 7 bases, J lost 0 bases, and 7 bases lay in between. DNA for the CDR3: TGTGCCAGCACAAGGGGCTCCTACAATGAGCAGTTCTTC. This encodes CASTRGSYNEQFF.

J is TRBJ2-2 and V is TRBV6-8; D is uncertain. The CDR3 is 12 amino acids. V shed 8 bases and J shed 3 bases, with 7 bases lying between them. Germline V gene sequence: CDR1 MNHGY, CDR2 SAAAGT. The CDR3 protein is CASGSYTGELFF. The DNA for the CDR3 is TGTGCCAGCGGCAGTTACACCGGGGAGCTGTTTTTT.

The V and J genes are TRBV6-4 and TRBJ1-1; D unresolved. Germline assignment: CDR1 MRHNA and CDR2 SNTAGT. V was cut by 5 bases and J by 1 base, with 2 bases left in between. CDR3 size: 11 residues. CDR3 residues: CASSRNTEAFF. CDR3 nucleotides: TGTGCCAGCAGTCGGAACACTGAAGCTTTCTTT.

The genes are TRBV19 and TRBJ1-2; no firm D call. The CDR3 length is 14 residues. CDR1 is LNHDA and CDR2 is SQIVND in the germline V gene (reference sequence). Trimming removed 5 bases at V and 5 bases at J, with 15 bases between. CDR3 loop: CASSGNGQLYGYTF. The CDR3, as DNA: TGTGCCAGTAGTGGGAATGGGCAGCTATATGGCTACACCTTC.

The chain is built from TRBV6-8 and TRBJ1-5, with TRBD1 matching 9 bases. Per the germline V gene, CDR1 is MNHGY and CDR2 is SAAAGT. The CDR3 consists of 15 residues. Unmatched junction bases numbered 7, after V lost 6 bases and J lost 4 bases. DNA of the CDR3: TGTGCCAGCAGACCCGGACAGGGGCTTAATCAGCCCCAGCATTTT. It yields the protein CASRPGQGLNQPQHF.

V gene TRBV6-8 combines with J gene TRBJ2-1, with D maybe TRBD2 (5 bases). The CDR3 has 13 residues. CDR1 MNHGY and CDR2 SAAAGT come from the germline V gene. V was pared by 2 bases and J by 7 bases, with 9 bases between. The CDR3 is CASSYTGKNEQFF. CDR3 DNA: TGTGCCAGCAGTTACACGGGGAAAAATGAGCAGTTCTTC.

The J gene is TRBJ1-1, the V gene TRBV11-3, with TRBD1 matching over 7 bases. There are 15 residues in the CDR3. Unmatched junction bases numbered 4, after V lost 3 bases and J lost 0 bases. Per germline, CDR1 SGHNT and CDR2 YENEEA. CDR3 sequence: CASSLWDSLNTEAFF. The CDR3 region has the DNA TGTGCCAGCAGCTTGTGGGACAGCTTGAACACTGAAGCTTTCTTT.

The rearrangement links TRBV7-8 to TRBJ2-7; TRBD1 matches 9 bases. The V gene end was trimmed by 6 bases and the J gene end by 7 bases; junction bases not matched to a gene: 7. Germline V gene data show CDR1 as SGHVS and CDR2 as FQNEAQ. There are 13 residues in the CDR3. The chain's CDR3 is CASRSGTGQEQYF. CDR3 coding DNA: TGTGCCAGCAGATCTGGGACAGGGCAAGAGCAGTACTTC.

This chain joins TRBV6-8 and TRBJ1-2; possibly TRBD1 for D (5 bases). Germline V CDR1 and CDR2: MNHGY, SAAAGT. The CDR3 runs 14 residues. The ends were cut back, 0 bases at V and 5 bases at J, with 10 bases in the middle. The CDR3 region is CASSYSGTAYGYTF. In DNA form, the CDR3 reads TGTGCCAGCAGTTACTCGGGGACGGCTTATGGCTACACCTTC.

The V gene is TRBV25-1, the J gene TRBJ2-1; 9 bases line up with TRBD2. V dropped 2 bases and J dropped 0; count of bases not matched to a gene: 8. Germline V lookup: CDR1 MGHDK, CDR2 SYGVNS. The CDR3 consists of 18 residues. The CDR3 loop is CASSELPRGGASYNEQFF. As DNA, the CDR3 is TGTGCCAGCAGTGAACTTCCTCGCGGGGGGGCCTCCTACAATGAGCAGTTCTTC.

The rearrangement uses TRBV23-1 and TRBJ1-6; the D is unclear. TRBV23-1 is an ORF, with its function uncertain. V was clipped by 7 bases and J by 7 bases, with 17 bases between them. CDR3 length: 15 amino acids. The CDR3 sequence: CASTSRLGRNSPLHF. DNA for the CDR3: TGCGCCAGCACCTCAAGGCTGGGGAGAAATTCACCCCTCCACTTT.

V gene TRBV6-8 combines with J gene TRBJ2-3, with D tentatively TRBD2 (5 bases). V lost 2 bases to trimming and J lost 1 base, with 10 bases between them. Germline loops: CDR1 MNHGY, CDR2 SAAAGT. The CDR3 consists of 15 residues. This CDR3 is CASSYDGLRTDTQYF. The CDR3 coding sequence is TGTGCCAGCAGTTACGACGGACTCCGCACAGATACGCAGTATTTT.

The chain uses TRBV29-1 and TRBJ2-7; 8 bases are a match to TRBD1. In germline, CDR1 is SQVTM, CDR2 ANQGSEA. V shed 7 bases and J 2 bases; nucleotides not matched to a gene: 10. The CDR3 length is 14 residues. The CDR3 nucleotides read TGCAGCGCCATCGTCCGGGACAGGACCTACGAGCAGTACTTC. Protein: CSAIVRDRTYEQYF.